This record concerns one T cell receptor beta chain sequence. Germline V gives CDR1 SEHNR, CDR2 FQNEAQ (reference sequence). CDR3 length: 14 amino acids. V lost 1 base, J lost 3 bases, and 2 bases stayed unmatched. The sample is drawn from a study of blood T cell repertoires in COVID-19. Study summary: Specimens from acute and convalescent COVID-19 originated in the United States, Italy and Spain.

Cohort placement rested on clinical history that participants reported themselves. Original processing notes: Estimation of nucleated cell counts relied on the amplification of reference gene primers. The data were produced by immunoSEQ multiplex PCR, yet TCRdb's version contains in-frame clones alone and is incomplete. V and J calls and clone size follow that table, whereas D and trimming were derived from the DNA. The data hold about 240,000 clones, with roughly 86% observed a single time. The sequenced sample consisted of PBMCs or T cells enriched from blood (not recorded which). The chain couples TRBV7-9 to TRBJ2-7, with 8 bases that match TRBD1. This clonotype originated in a woman in her 40s with acute COVID-19. CDR3: CASSLGQGYYEQYF. CDR3 DNA sequence: TGTGCCAGCAGCTTAGGACAGGGGTACTACGAGCAGTACTTC.